The rows below give T cell receptor beta chains drawn from one sample of a study of Ad26.COV2.S vaccination and SARS-CoV-2 variants. Sequenced by immunoSEQ multiplex PCR; TCRdb stores in-frame clones only, minus some. Among roughly 400,000 clones listed, approximately 90% were seen once. The sample was peripheral blood, taken in a trial of Ad26.COV2.S vaccine versus placebo. Source of these receptors: a person aged 18-60 years who received the Ad26.COV2.S COVID-19 vaccine or a placebo. The conserved cysteine and the conserved F or W are not part of the CDR3 here. The D gene is left open where the match is weak. Not every row has a clone size; where given, it reads once, few, many or a size class.

CDR3	D	size	V
ASSYSEPQH	-	-	TRBV2
ASSPTGSGNQPQH	TRBD1	-	TRBV6-5
ASSLGDNEQF	-	-	TRBV11-2
SASPGTDSYEQY	-	-	TRBV20-1
ASSQELVGELF	-	-	TRBV3-1/TRBV3-2
ASSLTSGTFGELF	TRBD2	-	TRBV7-9
ASSYHSGVLDSPLH	-	-	TRBV28
ASSTTGKNGNTIY	TRBD1	-	TRBV19
AWSDGTSSQPQH	-	-	TRBV30
ASTFGRQDSYEQY	-	-	TRBV13
ASSEMNSGNTIY	-	-	TRBV6-1
ATSSPTLTGQETQY	-	-	TRBV24-1
ASSPSRNTGELF	-	-	TRBV18
ASSPGQGGLETQY	TRBD1	-	TRBV28
ASSLVGNEQF	-	once	TRBV11-2
ASRTGTVLDYT	TRBD1	-	TRBV12-3/TRBV12-4
ATLDSLITDTQY	-	-	TRBV19
ASSLERGEQF	-	few	TRBV5-4
ASSFSGQGEGGF	TRBD1	once	TRBV28
ASSTRTGRNT	TRBD1	-	TRBV19
ASSLRDNSPLH	-	-	TRBV27
ASSPPGLKADTQY	-	-	TRBV5-1
ASSKTDGLRASGIPCHRYEQY	-	-	TRBV21-1
ASSSGVSDIQY	-	once	TRBV5-1
AWTGPGWGWEAGGGVEQF	TRBD2	-	TRBV30
ASSVEVHDYEQY	-	-	TRBV9
ASSPGENEQF	-	-	TRBV11-3